The clone carrying this T cell receptor (beta chain) was seen repeatedly, ten times or more. Its antigen is not known. These data originate in a study of T cell repertoires in cytomegalovirus infection. General observations from the study: Summed public TCR beta family frequency identified CMV carriers bearing the relevant HLA.

In TCRdb, the reads were re-called with MiXCR into one record per CDR3 protein. The sample holds about 740,000 distinct CDR3 sequences, around a third seen once. CDR1 is SGHVS, CDR2 FNYEAQ, per germline. The V end was cut by 6 bases, the J end by 0 bases, with 14 bases between. The CDR3 consists of 16 residues. The sequence came from a human donor in good health (CMV status not recorded). Some clones in this sample may be carry-over from other donors' samples. Sequenced here: cultured PBMCs, sampled from culture after CMV antigen stimulation. The rearrangement uses TRBV7-6 and TRBJ1-4, with D perhaps matching TRBD1 (5 bases). CDR3 protein: CASSSRGGSTNEKLFF. CDR3 nucleotide sequence: TGTGCCAGCAGTTCCCGTGGGGGTTCAACTAATGAAAAACTGTTTTTT.